Given below is one T cell receptor beta chain in context. What antigen it recognizes has not been identified. Per-base quality was not reported, and no clone a single base away is much larger than it. TCR beta CDR3 regions were sequenced from DNA using the immunoSEQ hsTCRbeta Kit. In the paper's pipeline: TCR sequencing data were analysed with the ImmunoSEQ Analyzer. T cell clonality was defined as 1 minus Pielou's evenness, calculated on productive rearrangements. To measure T cell diversity, the inverse Simpson index was applied to productive templates. T cell density was TCR beta template counts normalized to usable DNA, estimated by amplifying and sequencing housekeeping genes. Two-sided Kruskal-Wallis tests were used to compare TCR metrics between histologic stages. The source is immuneACCESS, and TCRdb retained only in-frame sequences with V and J called. Part of the clones is not carried over; for the studies checked, unresolved V genes explain less than half of this, and the remainder is unexplained. The V and J calls and clone size are taken from that table; D and trimming were inferred from the DNA. This sample gives some 4,500 clones in total; roughly 87% of them show up just once. About 3.7% of the sample is in the top ten clones.

Resection was performed on patients in Japan or China between the mid-2010s and the late 2010s. Two lung cancer pathologists independently confirmed the histologic diagnosis of each case on H&E slides. To enrich premalignant or tumor cells for nucleic acid extraction, macro-dissection was performed after pathologic assessment. The AllPrep DNA/RNA FFPE Kit was used to isolate DNA from FFPE tissue. This entry belongs to a study of immune evolution from preneoplasia to lung adenocarcinoma (dated by TCRdb to about 2021). For context, the study as a whole: No AAH lesions showed HLA loss of heterozygosity, compared with 5.5% to 8% of AIS, about 15% of MIA and around a third of ADC lesions. It was reported in the study that 100 to 110 samples were used for TCR sequencing. Resected precursor lesions (AAH, AIS, MIA) and invasive adenocarcinomas were compared against paired morphologically normal lung tissue. In total, the cohort included approximately 53 patients with pulmonary nodules, all of whom underwent surgical resection. The immune data were integrated with whole exome sequencing and methylation data obtained from the same cohort of nodules. POLYSOLVER was used to infer Class I HLA alleles from exome data, and LOHHLA was used to detect allele-specific HLA loss. The study used immune gene expression, TCR sequencing and multiplex immunofluorescence to profile the immune contexture of lung adenocarcinoma precursors and invasive adenocarcinoma. TCR sequencing data were obtained from approximately 56 patients. Sample size was determined by specimen availability and not by a prior power calculation. Study-wide conclusions, independent of this receptor: Top T cell clone frequencies were highest in normal lung and appeared to decrease progressively from AAH through AIS, MIA and invasive adenocarcinoma. The findings reflected association rather than direct causation, and larger cohorts with long-term follow-up and longitudinal biopsies were considered necessary. Because all patients came from Japan and China, whether the findings apply to Western populations was uncertain. The highest clonality was observed in normal lung, whereas higher T cell density and diversity but lower clonality appeared to be present in later-stage lesions. The highest T cell clonality was observed in KRAS-mutant nodules compared with EGFR-mutant or double wild-type lesions.

For this chain, trimming is 3 bases at the V end and 0 bases at the J end, and the number of junction bases without a gene match is 5. Spanning cysteine to phenylalanine, the CDR3 consists of 16 amino acids. The only DNA kept is the CDR3, 48 bases in frame from the first base. Reading the germline V gene gives CDR1 SGHVS and CDR2 FQNEAQ. The chain is encoded by TRBV7-8 joined to TRBJ1-5; 7 central nucleotides agree with TRBD1. Sequencing was done on a sample of FFPE invasive lung adenocarcinoma tissue. The sample's cell subset or site, from its label and the paper: frankly invasive lung adenocarcinoma (ADC). This sequence originates from a person in their fifties with lung adenocarcinoma. The bases are TGTGCCAGCAGCTTCCAGGGGGGCTATAGCAATCAGCCCCAGCATTTT. It specifies CASSFQGGYSNQPQHF. The full variable domain, with segments outside the CDR3 supplied by the reference TRBV7-8 and TRBJ1-5 proteins, appears as GAGVSQSPRYKVAKRGQDVALRCDPISGHVSLFWYQQALGQGPEFLTYFQNEAQLDKSGLPSDRFFAERPEGSVSTLKIQRTQQEDSAVYLCASSFQGGYSNQPQHFGDGTRLSIL.